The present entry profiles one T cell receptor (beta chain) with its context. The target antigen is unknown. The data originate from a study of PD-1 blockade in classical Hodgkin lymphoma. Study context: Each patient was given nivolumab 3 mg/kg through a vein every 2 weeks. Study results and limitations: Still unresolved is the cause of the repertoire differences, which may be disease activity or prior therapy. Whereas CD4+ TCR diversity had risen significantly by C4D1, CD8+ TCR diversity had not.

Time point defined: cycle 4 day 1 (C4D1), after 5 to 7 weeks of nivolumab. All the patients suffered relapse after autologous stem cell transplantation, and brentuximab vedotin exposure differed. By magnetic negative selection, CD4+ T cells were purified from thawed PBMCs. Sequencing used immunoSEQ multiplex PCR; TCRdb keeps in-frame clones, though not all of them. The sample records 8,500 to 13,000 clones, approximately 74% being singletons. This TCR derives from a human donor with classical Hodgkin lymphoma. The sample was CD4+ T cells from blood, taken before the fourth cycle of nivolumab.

The CDR3 spells CAIRGPGGNGGYTF. The CDR3 nucleotides are TGTGCCATCAGAGGTCCCGGAGGAAATGGCGGCTACACCTTC. J is TRBJ1-2 and V is TRBV10-3; D not resolved. The CDR3 length is 14 residues. CDR1 and CDR2 (germline): ENHRY, SYGVKD. V was trimmed by 6 bases and J by 8 bases, leaving 19 bases between them.